Below, 11 T cell receptor beta chains from the same sample are listed, as sequenced in a study of blood T cell repertoires in COVID-19. Clones were read by immunoSEQ multiplex PCR, and TCRdb kept only the in-frame ones, dropping some. The sample consists of some 56,000 clones, around 92% of them appearing once. Sequencing was done on a sample of peripheral blood. These receptors all come from a human donor in a cohort sampled during active COVID-19.

The chain joins TRBV9 to TRBJ1-5; 7 bases align to TRBD1. Germline CDR1 and CDR2: SGDLS and YYNGEE. The CDR3 consists of 15 residues. Trimming took 0 bases from V and 4 from J; bases not matched to a gene: 4. The CDR3, as DNA: TGTGCCAGCAGCGTAGGGACAGGTCAGAATCAGCCCCAGCATTTT. This sequence encodes CASSVGTGQNQPQHF.

This chain connects TRBV7-2 to TRBJ1-2; 8 nucleotides agree with TRBD1. V gave up 3 bases and J gave up 2 bases; unmatched junction bases: 2. CDR1 and CDR2 from the germline V gene are SGHTA and FQGNSA. There are 14 residues in the CDR3. CDR3 in amino acids: CASSLGQANYGYTF. DNA of the CDR3: TGTGCCAGCAGCTTGGGACAGGCGAACTATGGCTACACCTTC.

The chain recombines TRBV6-5 with TRBJ1-2, with 10 bases lining up with TRBD1. This CDR3 contains 14 residues. Germline values: CDR1 MNHEY, CDR2 SVGAGI. With V trimmed by 5 bases and J by 6 bases, 6 bases remained unmatched. In nucleotides, the CDR3 is TGTGCCAGCAGTCAGGACAGGGGGAGGAATGGCTACACCTTC. It encodes CASSQDRGRNGYTF.

This chain uses TRBV12-3 or TRBV12-4 with TRBJ1-1; tentatively, D is TRBD1 (6 bases). The CDR3 extends over 11 amino acids. With 10 bases removed from V and 7 bases from J, the gap between germline ends came to 13 bases. This chain's CDR3 is CATIQGFEAFF. The CDR3, as DNA: TGTGCCACAATTCAGGGGTTTGAAGCTTTCTTT.

The rearrangement joins TRBV18 to TRBJ1-5; D not resolved. The CDR3 has 11 residues. Germline-derived CDR1 and CDR2 are KGHSH and LQKENI. V was shortened by 3 bases and J by 7 bases, with 4 bases between the two germline ends. The CDR3 protein is CASSPLQPQHF. Here the CDR3 DNA reads TGTGCCAGCTCACCCCTGCAGCCCCAGCATTTT. The full variable domain, completed using reference TRBV18 and TRBJ1-5, is NAGVMQNPRHLVRRRGQEARLRCSPMKGHSHVYWYRQLPEEGLKFMVYLQKENIIDESGMPKERFSAEFPKEGPSILRIQQVVRGDSAAYFCASSPLQPQHFGDGTRLSIL.

The V gene is TRBV18, the J gene TRBJ2-2, with 13 nucleotides matching TRBD2. V gave up 2 bases and J gave up 7 bases; unmatched junction bases: 7. In germline, CDR1 is KGHSH, CDR2 LQKENI. The CDR3 spans 17 residues. The CDR3 loop reads CASSPAGLAGVGGELFF. In DNA, the CDR3 is TGTGCCAGCTCACCAGCAGGACTAGCGGGGGTCGGCGGGGAGCTGTTTTTT.

The CDR3 loop reads CASSVGLAGGRTDTQYF. CDR3 coding DNA: TGTGCCAGCAGCGTAGGACTAGCGGGGGGGCGCACAGATACGCAGTATTTT. The V call is TRBV9, the J call TRBJ2-3; TRBD2 matches 14 bases. The V gene's germline CDR1 is SGDLS and CDR2 YYNGEE. The CDR3 length is 17 residues. Trimming removed 0 bases from V and 1 base from J; junction bases left unmatched: 1. The complete variable domain, with remaining parts taken from reference TRBV9 and TRBJ2-3, reads DSGVTQTPKHLITATGQRVTLRCSPRSGDLSVYWYQQSLDQGLQFLIQYYNGEERAKGNILERFSAQQFPDLHSELNLSSLELGDSALYFCASSVGLAGGRTDTQYFGPGTRLTVL.

The chain couples TRBV3-1 (or the pseudogene TRBV3-2) to TRBJ1-2, with D maybe TRBD1 (6 bases). V gave up 1 base and J gave up 6 bases, with 12 bases separating them. This CDR3 contains 14 residues. The germline V gene has CDR1 LGHDT and CDR2 YNNKEL (reference sequence). The chain's CDR3 is CASSQVSGANGYTF. CDR3 nucleotides: TGTGCCAGCAGCCAAGTCTCAGGGGCTAATGGCTACACCTTC.

The V gene is TRBV5-1, the J gene TRBJ1-2; tentative D call: TRBD1 (5 bases). Between the trimmed V and J ends, which lost 4 bases and 6 bases, there was a span of 13 bases. Per the germline V gene, CDR1 is SGHRS and CDR2 is YFSETQ. This CDR3 is built from 13 residues. The CDR3 region has the DNA TGCGCCAGCAGCCCAGGGTGGGCCGATGGCTACACCTTC. This translates into CASSPGWADGYTF.

The V gene is TRBV2, the J gene TRBJ2-3; TRBD1 might be the D (6 bases). V was clipped by 6 bases and J by 1 base, with 14 bases between them. Germline-derived CDR1 and CDR2 are SNHLY and FYNNEI. CDR3 length: 15 amino acids. CDR3 DNA sequence: TGTGCCAGCAGGAGAGAGGGGGTGGGCACAGATACGCAGTATTTT. The encoded protein is CASRREGVGTDTQYF.

The CDR3 spells CASSLRVGGGVYEQYF. CDR3 nucleotide sequence: TGTGCCAGCAGCTTAAGGGTGGGCGGGGGTGTTTACGAGCAGTACTTC. The chain combines TRBV7-2 with TRBJ2-7; 7 bases are shared with TRBD2. The CDR3 has 16 amino acids. Trimming cost V 2 bases and J 4 bases; bases outside gene matches: 11. Germline V gives CDR1 SGHTA, CDR2 FQGNSA.